Below, 26 T cell receptor beta chains from the same sample are listed, as sequenced in a study of CD8 T cells in Susac syndrome. With random hexamers, about 0.45 to 1 ug RNA was reverse transcribed. Using its own MiXCR run on the immunoSEQ multiplex PCR reads, TCRdb lists one record per CDR3 protein. The data contain some 200,000 distinct CDR3 sequences, more than 90% of them seen just once; the ten biggest clones take up roughly 0.098%. The source material was CD4+ T cells from PBMCs. The receptors were gathered from a human donor with Susac syndrome.

The genes are TRBV11-1 and TRBJ2-1, with TRBD2 as a possible D gene (7 bases). The CDR3 extends over 15 amino acids. Trimming removed 1 base from V and 5 bases from J, with 12 bases in between. Germline V gene lookup returns CDR1 SGHAT and CDR2 FQDESV (reference sequence). The CDR3 DNA is TGTGCCAGCAGCTTAGAGGGGGGGCAACACAATGAGCAGTTCTTC. Translating gives CASSLEGGQHNEQFF.

The chain couples TRBV12-3 or TRBV12-4 to TRBJ2-7; unclear D gene. V lost 3 bases and J 7 bases, leaving 13 bases between the germline ends. The CDR3 totals 13 residues. DNA for the CDR3: TGTGCCAGCAGTTTTTCGGCCCTTTCGGAGCAGTACTTC. Its protein is CASSFSALSEQYF.

The chain joins TRBV18 to TRBJ1-1; 11 bases match TRBD1. The CDR3 covers 14 residues. With 4 bases clipped from V and 4 bases from J, the junction kept 2 bases outside the gene matches. The germline gives CDR1 KGHSH, CDR2 LQKENI. In DNA form, the CDR3 reads TGTGCCAGCTCACTCGGGACAGGGGGCACTGAAGCTTTCTTT. Encoded protein: CASSLGTGGTEAFF.

The gene calls are TRBV29-1 and TRBJ2-7, with 12 bases lining up with TRBD2. There are 12 residues in the CDR3. Germline lookup yields CDR1 SQVTM and CDR2 ANQGSEA. J was trimmed by 6 bases and V by 5 bases; bases with no gene match: 2. Here the CDR3 reads CSVRTSGIEQYF. Written as DNA, the CDR3 is TGCAGCGTTCGGACTAGCGGGATCGAGCAGTACTTC.

As DNA, the CDR3 is TGCAGTGCCATGGGACAGGGGCAAACAAACTACGAGCAGTACTTC. This encodes CSAMGQGQTNYEQYF. This chain connects TRBV20-1 to TRBJ2-7; 10 bases fit TRBD1. V dropped 6 bases and J dropped 3; count of bases not matched to a gene: 11. This CDR3 contains 15 residues. Germline V CDR1 and CDR2: DFQATT, SNEGSKA (reference sequence).

This sequence joins TRBV4-3 and TRBJ2-1; 9 bases fit TRBD2. V gave up 2 bases and J gave up 10 bases; unmatched junction bases: 12. The CDR3 sequence is 16 residues long. Germline V gene sequence: CDR1 LGHNA, CDR2 YSLEER. CDR3 sequence reads: CASSQSVAGGPLEQFF. The CDR3 nucleotides read TGCGCCAGCAGCCAATCGGTGGCGGGGGGGCCTTTAGAGCAGTTCTTC.

This chain's CDR3 is CASSARRANNRDEQYF. In nucleotides, the CDR3 is TGTGCCAGCAGCGCCCGCCGGGCCAATAATAGGGACGAGCAGTACTTC. The rearrangement links TRBV7-9 to TRBJ2-7, with no clear D. This CDR3 region has 16 residues. The germline gives CDR1 SEHNR, CDR2 FQNEAQ (reference sequence). Trimming pared 5 bases from V and 5 bases from J, leaving 22 bases between. The complete variable domain, with remaining parts taken from reference TRBV7-9 and TRBJ2-7, reads DTGVSQNPRHKITKRGQNVTFRCDPISEHNRLYWYRQTLGQGPEFLTYFQNEAQLEKSRLLSDRFSAERPKGSFSTLEIQRTEQGDSAMYLCASSARRANNRDEQYFGPGTRLTVT.

This chain uses TRBV20-1 with TRBJ1-2; D not resolved. The germline V gene encodes CDR1 DFQATT and CDR2 SNEGSKA (reference sequence). V lost 1 base and J lost 0, with 6 bases in between. The CDR3 has 13 amino acids. The DNA of the CDR3 is TGCAGTGCTAGAGGCACAACTAACTATGGCTACACCTTC. Residues: CSARGTTNYGYTF.

The chain links TRBV3-1 to TRBJ2-1; D is unresolved. V was shortened by 6 bases and J by 2 bases, with 8 bases between the two germline ends. The CDR3 consists of 13 residues. The germline V gene has CDR1 LGHDT and CDR2 YNNKEL (reference sequence). The CDR3 here is CASSHGPYNEQFF. The CDR3 DNA reads as TGTGCCAGCAGTCACGGGCCCTACAATGAGCAGTTCTTC.

This chain joins TRBV30 and TRBJ1-3; maybe TRBD1 (6 bases). Germline loops: CDR1 GTSNPN, CDR2 SVGIG (reference sequence). There are 16 residues in the CDR3. V lost 2 bases, J lost 1 base, and 15 bases lay in between. The CDR3 sequence is CAWSMGHKGSGNTIYF. In DNA, the CDR3 is TGTGCCTGGAGTATGGGACATAAAGGATCTGGAAACACCATATATTTT.

The chain links TRBV29-1 to TRBJ1-2, with D unresolved. Germline CDR1 is SQVTM and CDR2 is ANQGSEA. This CDR3 spans 13 amino acids. The V end was cut by 1 base, the J end by 7 bases, with 13 bases between. In nucleotides, the CDR3 is TGCAGCGTTGAAGCCGGGTGGGGTGGTGGCTACACCTTC. Translated, it gives CSVEAGWGGGYTF.

V and J are TRBV12-3 or TRBV12-4 and TRBJ2-3; possibly TRBD2 for D (5 bases). Between the trimmed V and J ends, which lost 6 bases and 4 bases, there was a span of 8 bases. There are 12 residues in the CDR3. The CDR3 sequence: CASRRGPDTQYF. CDR3 bases: TGTGCCAGCAGGAGAGGGCCAGATACGCAGTATTTT.

J is TRBJ2-6 and V is TRBV6-1, with unresolved D. Trimming left V 5 bases short and J 0 bases short, with 11 bases between. Germline V CDR1 and CDR2: MNHNS, SASEGT. The CDR3 is 16 residues long. The CDR3, as DNA: TGTGCCAGCAGTCGTGGACGGCTCTCTGGGGCCAACGTCCTGACTTTC. Encoded protein: CASSRGRLSGANVLTF.

The V gene is TRBV20-1, the J gene TRBJ2-1; possible D gene TRBD1, 5 bases. V dropped 4 bases and J dropped 9 bases, with 16 bases sitting between them. Germline V CDR1 and CDR2: DFQATT, SNEGSKA (reference sequence). The CDR3 has 13 amino acids. This CDR3 reads CSATRDGLGEQFF. DNA for the CDR3: TGCAGTGCTACCAGGGATGGGTTGGGTGAGCAGTTCTTC.

This clonotype was recorded only once. The gene calls are TRBV5-1 and TRBJ2-5; 9 bases are a match to TRBD2. The CDR3 has 17 amino acids. V lost 0 bases, J lost 0 bases, and 6 bases stayed unmatched. Germline V gene lookup returns CDR1 SGHRS and CDR2 YFSETQ. CDR3 bases: TGCGCCAGCAGCTTGGCCAGCGGGGGGCCCAACCAAGAGACCCAGTACTTC. Its protein product is CASSLASGGPNQETQYF.

This chain joins TRBV24-1 and TRBJ2-1; 8 nucleotides line up with TRBD1. With 8 bases clipped from V and 4 bases from J, the junction kept 12 bases outside the gene matches. Germline V CDR1 and CDR2: KGHDR, SFDVKD. This CDR3 comprises 16 residues. The chain's CDR3 is CATTFGPGQVYNEQFF. In nucleotides, the CDR3 is TGTGCCACCACCTTCGGCCCGGGACAGGTATACAATGAGCAGTTCTTC.

This sequence joins TRBV7-2 and TRBJ1-1; maybe TRBD1 (5 bases). Deletions cut 6 bases from V and 1 base from J, with 15 bases between. This CDR3 comprises 15 residues. Germline V gives CDR1 SGHTA, CDR2 FQGNSA. The CDR3 coding sequence is TGTGCCAGCAGTCCTACACCCGGACAGAACACTGAAGCTTTCTTT. Protein product: CASSPTPGQNTEAFF.

V gene TRBV19 combines with J gene TRBJ2-6, with D possibly being TRBD2 (6 bases). Germline assignment: CDR1 LNHDA and CDR2 SQIVND (reference sequence). Trimming removed 7 bases from V and 2 bases from J, with 12 bases in between. CDR3 length: 15 residues. The CDR3 is CASTPREAGANVLTF. CDR3 in DNA: TGTGCCAGTACCCCCAGGGAGGCTGGGGCCAACGTCCTGACTTTC.

The J gene is TRBJ2-1, the V gene TRBV6-5, with D uncertain. CDR3 length: 14 amino acids. Germline V gene data show CDR1 as MNHEY and CDR2 as SVGAGI. With 5 bases removed from V and 3 bases from J, the gap between germline ends came to 11 bases. In nucleotides, the CDR3 is TGTGCCAGCAGTGGGTTGGGTTTCTACAATGAGCAGTTCTTC. As protein: CASSGLGFYNEQFF.

V is TRBV30 and J is TRBJ1-4, with a possible D match to TRBD1 (6 bases). In germline, CDR1 is GTSNPN, CDR2 SVGIG (reference sequence). V was pared by 5 bases and J by 4 bases, with 11 bases between. The CDR3 loop spans 13 amino acids. CDR3 sequence: CAWADSLNEKLFF. DNA for the CDR3: TGTGCCTGGGCGGACAGCCTTAATGAAAAACTGTTTTTT.

The genes are TRBV6-5 and TRBJ1-3; D is unresolved. The V gene lost 6 bases and the J gene lost 0 bases, with 6 bases spanning the gap. Germline CDR1 reads MNHEY; CDR2 reads SVGAGI. CDR3 length equals 13 residues. CDR3 sequence (DNA): TGTGCCAGCAGAGGGATCTCTGGAAACACCATATATTTT. It yields the protein CASRGISGNTIYF.

The rearrangement links TRBV29-1 to TRBJ2-6, with 7 nucleotides matching TRBD2. This CDR3 contains 14 residues. Germline CDR1 is SQVTM and CDR2 is ANQGSEA. Trimming cost V 3 bases and J 1 base; bases outside gene matches: 0. The CDR3, as DNA: TGCAGCGTTGAGCGGGGGTCTGGGGCCAACGTCCTGACTTTC. Its translation: CSVERGSGANVLTF.

The V call is TRBV6-2 or TRBV6-3, the J call TRBJ2-3; D possibly corresponds to TRBD1 (6 bases). Germline CDR1 reads MNHEY; CDR2 reads SVGEGT. V lost 2 bases and J 5 bases, leaving 11 bases between the germline ends. This CDR3 contains 14 residues. For the CDR3, the DNA is TGTGCCAGCAGTTACGGACAGAACCAAGATACGCAGTATTTT. Translation: CASSYGQNQDTQYF.

The rearrangement links TRBV6-5 to TRBJ2-2, with 12 bases lining up with TRBD1. There are 18 residues in the CDR3. The germline gives CDR1 MNHEY, CDR2 SVGAGI. Trimming removed 2 bases from V and 0 bases from J; junction bases left unmatched: 4. The CDR3 coding sequence is TGTGCCAGCAGTTACGCCGGGACAGGGGGCGCGAACACCGGGGAGCTGTTTTTT. Its protein is CASSYAGTGGANTGELFF.

The chain combines TRBV12-3 or TRBV12-4 with TRBJ2-7; 11 bases are shared with TRBD1. Germline trimming cut 5 bases from V and 2 bases from J; bases unmatched to any gene: 5. The CDR3 is made up of 15 amino acids. CDR3 coding DNA: TGTGCCAGCAGTCGCACGGGACAGGGGGCCTACGAGCAGTACTTC. This gives the protein CASSRTGQGAYEQYF.

The CDR3 sequence: CASSQSSAGDGYTF. Written as DNA, the CDR3 is TGTGCCAGCAGCCAATCATCGGCAGGGGACGGCTACACCTTC. This chain connects TRBV16 to TRBJ1-2, with a possible D match to TRBD1 (6 bases). Between the trimmed V and J ends, which lost 0 bases and 8 bases, there was a span of 13 bases. Germline values: CDR1 KGHSY, CDR2 FQNENV. The CDR3 has 14 residues.